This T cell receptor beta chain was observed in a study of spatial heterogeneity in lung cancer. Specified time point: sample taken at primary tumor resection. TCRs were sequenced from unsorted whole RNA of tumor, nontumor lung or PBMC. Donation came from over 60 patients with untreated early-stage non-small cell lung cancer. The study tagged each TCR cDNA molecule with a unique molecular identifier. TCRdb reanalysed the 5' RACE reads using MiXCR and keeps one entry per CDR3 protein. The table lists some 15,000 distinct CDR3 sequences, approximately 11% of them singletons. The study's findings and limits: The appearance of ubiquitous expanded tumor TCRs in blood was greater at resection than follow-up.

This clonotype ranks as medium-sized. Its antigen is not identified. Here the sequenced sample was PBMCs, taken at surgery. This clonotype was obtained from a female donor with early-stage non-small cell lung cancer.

CDR3 amino acids: CASSLGESGYSPLHF. CDR3 in DNA: TGTGCCAGCAGCTTAGGAGAGTCAGGTTATTCACCCCTCCACTTT. The gene calls are TRBV7-9 and TRBJ1-6; D remains unclear. Germline V gene lookup returns CDR1 SEHNR and CDR2 FQNEAQ (reference sequence). Trimming took off 1 base at V and 8 bases at J, with 12 bases between the two ends. The CDR3 loop spans 15 amino acids. The full variable domain, rest sourced from reference TRBV7-9 and TRBJ1-6, is DTGVSQNPRHKITKRGQNVTFRCDPISEHNRLYWYRQTLGQGPEFLTYFQNEAQLEKSRLLSDRFSAERPKGSFSTLEIQRTEQGDSAMYLCASSLGESGYSPLHFGNGTRLTVT.